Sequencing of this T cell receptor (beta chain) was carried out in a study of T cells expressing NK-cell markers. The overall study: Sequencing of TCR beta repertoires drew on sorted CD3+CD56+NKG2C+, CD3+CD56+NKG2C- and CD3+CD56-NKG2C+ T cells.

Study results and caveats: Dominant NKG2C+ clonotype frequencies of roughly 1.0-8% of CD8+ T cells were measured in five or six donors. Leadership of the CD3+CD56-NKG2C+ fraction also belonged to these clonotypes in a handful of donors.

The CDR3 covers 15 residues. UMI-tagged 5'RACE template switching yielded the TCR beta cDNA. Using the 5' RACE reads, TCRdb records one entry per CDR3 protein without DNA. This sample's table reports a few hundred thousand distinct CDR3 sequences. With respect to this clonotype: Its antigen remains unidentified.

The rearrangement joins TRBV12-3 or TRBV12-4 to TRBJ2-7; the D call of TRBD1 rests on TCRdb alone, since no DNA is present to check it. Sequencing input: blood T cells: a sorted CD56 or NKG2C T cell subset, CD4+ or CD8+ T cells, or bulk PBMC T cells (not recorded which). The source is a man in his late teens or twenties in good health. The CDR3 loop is CASSSQGFSSYEQYF.